The 31 T cell receptor beta chains below all came from one sample that was sequenced in a study of graft-versus-host responses after intestinal transplantation (dated by TCRdb to the early 2020s). Library creation used the immunoSEQ multiplex PCR assay. The source is immuneACCESS, and TCRdb retained only in-frame sequences with V and J called. Part of the clones is not carried over; for the studies checked, unresolved V genes explain less than half of this, and the remainder is unexplained. This sample lists over 7,000 clones; approximately 79% were detected once. Clones ranked in the top ten supply about 30% of the sample. Intraepithelial and lamina propria lymphocytes were isolated from graft specimens using dithiothreitol, EDTA incubations and collagenase D digestion. Sequencing was performed on ileum tissue, taken 494 days after intestinal transplant. These receptors were taken from a human patient who received an intestinal transplant, so some T cells may come from the graft donor.

The rearrangement uses TRBV6-1 and TRBJ1-4; 8 nucleotides line up with TRBD1. Germline CDR1 and CDR2: MNHNS and SASEGT. This CDR3 spans 16 amino acids. Unmatched junction bases numbered 9, after V lost 4 bases and J lost 5 bases. The CDR3 nucleotides read TGTGCCAGCAGTGGGGGGACAGGACGAAGGAATGAAAAACTGTTTTTT. The encoded protein is CASSGGTGRRNEKLFF.

The chain combines TRBV2 with TRBJ2-3; tentatively, D is TRBD1 or TRBD2 (5 bases each). Trimming pared 4 bases from V and 8 bases from J, leaving 10 bases between. This CDR3 comprises 12 residues. CDR1 and CDR2 from the germline V gene are SNHLY and FYNNEI. The DNA of the CDR3 is TGTGCCAGCAGTGGGGACCGAGGTACGCAGTATTTT. The encoded protein is CASSGDRGTQYF. Filled out from reference TRBV2 and TRBJ2-3, the complete variable domain reads EPEVTQTPSHQVTQMGQEVILRCVPISNHLYFYWYRQILGQKVEFLVSFYNNEISEKSEIFDDQFSVERPDGSNFTLKIRSTKLEDSAMYFCASSGDRGTQYFGPGTRLTVL.

The CDR3 sequence is CASSGGQSSRDTEAFF. CDR3 in DNA: TGTGCCAGCAGCGGGGGTCAGTCCTCACGGGACACTGAAGCTTTCTTT. The J gene is TRBJ1-1, the V gene TRBV2; D is perhaps TRBD1 (5 bases). Germline assignment: CDR1 SNHLY and CDR2 FYNNEI. V was pared by 6 bases and J by 3 bases, with 20 bases between. The CDR3 totals 16 residues.

This rearrangement joins TRBV12-5 to TRBJ2-7; D unresolved. The CDR3 has 12 residues. From germline, CDR1 is LGHNT and CDR2 FRNRAP. V was shortened by 1 base and J by 3 bases, with 4 bases between the two germline ends. CDR3 sequence: CASGLALYEQYF. The CDR3, as DNA: TGTGCTAGTGGTTTGGCCCTCTACGAGCAGTACTTC.

This chain connects TRBV6-6 to TRBJ2-1, with 9 nucleotides matching TRBD1. Losses at the gene ends were 2 bases for V and 9 bases for J; bases not matched to a gene: 2. The germline CDR1 and CDR2 sequences are MNHNY and SVGAGI (reference sequence). The CDR3 loop spans 13 amino acids. CDR3 DNA: TGTGCCAGCAGTTACGAACAGGGGGCTGAGCAGTTCTTC. It codes for CASSYEQGAEQFF.

The rearrangement joins TRBV29-1 to TRBJ2-5; TRBD1 agrees at 10 bases. This CDR3 is built from 13 residues. Trimming at V came to 2 bases and at J to 4 bases, leaving 1 base not matched to a gene. Germline CDR1 SQVTM, CDR2 ANQGSEA. As DNA, the CDR3 is TGCAGCGTTGAAAGGACAGGGGGAGAGACCCAGTACTTC. It is translated as CSVERTGGETQYF.

V gene TRBV6-6 combines with J gene TRBJ1-1; the D gene is possibly TRBD1 (6 bases). The CDR3 is 14 residues long. From germline, CDR1 is MNHNY and CDR2 SVGAGI (reference sequence). Trimming left V 0 bases short and J 4 bases short, with 9 bases between. CDR3 sequence: CASSYSGARTEAFF. The CDR3 bases are TGTGCCAGCAGTTACTCGGGGGCGCGCACTGAAGCTTTCTTT.

The chain couples TRBV5-1 to TRBJ2-7; 7 bases line up with TRBD1. Germline V gene lookup returns CDR1 SGHRS and CDR2 YFSETQ. This CDR3 has 13 residues. The V segment lost 3 bases and the J segment 10 bases; nucleotides outside the gene matches: 10. CDR3 region: CASSSPLQGFQYF. The CDR3 DNA follows: TGCGCCAGCAGCTCACCTCTACAGGGGTTTCAGTACTTC.

This chain links TRBV6-4 with TRBJ2-5; 12 nucleotides line up with TRBD2. This CDR3 contains 15 residues. V shed 6 bases, J shed 1 base, and the junction held 3 bases outside the gene matches. From germline, CDR1 is MRHNA and CDR2 SNTAGT. The CDR3 is CASSRLAGAQETQYF. For the CDR3, the DNA is TGTGCCAGCAGCCGACTAGCGGGGGCCCAAGAGACCCAGTACTTC.

The CDR3 region has the DNA TGTGCCAGCCGGACATATTACGAGCAGTACTTC. Residues: CASRTYYEQYF. The rearrangement joins TRBV2 to TRBJ2-7; D possibly corresponds to TRBD1 (5 bases). Germline CDR1 reads SNHLY; CDR2 reads FYNNEI. V was pared by 8 bases and J by 4 bases, with 9 bases between. The CDR3 covers 11 residues.

This clone is labeled as medium-sized (0.01 to 0.1%). The V call is TRBV10-1, the J call TRBJ1-2; TRBD1 agrees at 7 bases. The germline CDR1 and CDR2 sequences are WNHNN and SYGVQD (reference sequence). Losses at the gene ends were 3 bases for V and 10 bases for J; bases not matched to a gene: 8. The CDR3 extends over 13 amino acids. The CDR3 sequence: CASSDRTGGDYTF. The CDR3 DNA reads as TGCGCCAGCAGTGATCGGACAGGCGGGGACTACACCTTC.

In regard to this clone: A much larger clone lies a single base off, so this may be a read error. This specimen includes other DNA sequences encoding the same CDR3. This rearrangement joins TRBV5-1 to TRBJ1-4; no definite D call. The CDR3 is 14 amino acids. In germline, CDR1 is SGHRS, CDR2 YFSETQ. The CDR3 bases are TGCGCCAGTAGCTTGACAACAACTAATGAAAAACTGTTTTTT. This translates into CASSLTTTNEKLFF.

This rearrangement joins TRBV10-2 to TRBJ2-3; 8 bases fit TRBD1. The V gene end was trimmed by 9 bases and the J gene end by 1 base; junction bases not matched to a gene: 3. Germline values: CDR1 WSHSY, CDR2 SAAADI. This CDR3 is 13 amino acids long. CDR3 coding DNA: TGCGCCAGTATGGACAGGGGCACAGATACGCAGTATTTT. Encoded protein: CASMDRGTDTQYF.

This clone is a singleton in its sample. V usage is TRBV28 and J usage is TRBJ1-6; D uncertain. Trimming removed 8 bases from V and 1 base from J, with 0 bases in between. Germline V lookup: CDR1 MDHEN, CDR2 SYDVKM. The CDR3 length is 11 residues. The CDR3 region is CASSYNSPLHF. CDR3 DNA sequence: TGTGCCAGCTCCTATAATTCACCCCTCCACTTT.

The gene calls are TRBV4-2 and TRBJ1-5, with a weak D call TRBD1 (5 bases). The CDR3 has 17 residues. The V gene lost 0 bases and the J gene lost 4 bases, with 16 bases spanning the gap. CDR1 is LGHNA, CDR2 YNFKEQ, per germline. In DNA, the CDR3 is TGTGCCAGCAGCCAAGAGGCTGGCAGGGTGGGAAATCAGCCCCAGCATTTT. It specifies CASSQEAGRVGNQPQHF.

The chain combines TRBV21-1 with TRBJ1-4; no DNA check was done on the table's D call, TRBD1. TRBV21-1 is deemed a pseudogene. This CDR3 is 14 amino acids long. CDR3 sequence (DNA): TGTGCCAGCAGCCGCACAGGGGGGGATGAAAAACTGTTTTTT. Protein product: CASSRTGGDEKLFF.

V and J are TRBV30 and TRBJ1-5, with 7 positions matching TRBD1. CDR1 and CDR2 (germline): GTSNPN, SVGIG (reference sequence). This CDR3 has 15 residues. V lost 1 base, J lost 3 bases, and 6 bases stayed unmatched. CDR3 bases: TGTGCCTGGAGTGCCCCGGGACAGTTCAATCAGCCCCAGCATTTT. This sequence encodes CAWSAPGQFNQPQHF. The variable domain in full, completed from reference TRBV30 and TRBJ1-5, reads SQTIHQWPATLVQPVGSPLSLECTVEGTSNPNLYWYRQAAGRGLQLLFYSVGIGQISSEVPQNLSASRPQDRQFILSSKKLLLSDSGFYLCAWSAPGQFNQPQHFGDGTRLSIL.

V usage is TRBV4-2 and J usage is TRBJ1-6; TRBD1 might be the D (5 bases). The CDR3 is 16 amino acids. Trimming left V 0 bases short and J 6 bases short, with 12 bases between. The germline gives CDR1 LGHNA, CDR2 YNFKEQ. CDR3 coding DNA: TGTGCCAGCAGCCAAGAGACGAGGACATTTAATTCACCCCTCCACTTT. Translation gives CASSQETRTFNSPLHF.

The chain combines TRBV27 with TRBJ2-5, with a weak D call TRBD1 (6 bases). CDR3 length: 15 residues. Trimming removed 3 bases at V and 2 bases at J, with 13 bases between. Per the germline V gene, CDR1 is MNHEY and CDR2 is SMNVEV (reference sequence). The CDR3: CASSLAPGHQETQYF. The CDR3 DNA reads as TGTGCCAGCAGTTTGGCGCCGGGACATCAAGAGACCCAGTACTTC.

The rearrangement joins TRBV27 to TRBJ2-7, with 7 bases lining up with TRBD2. The J segment lost 0 bases and the V segment lost 8 bases, leaving 10 bases of the junction unmatched. CDR1 is MNHEY, CDR2 SMNVEV, per germline (reference sequence). The CDR3 extends over 15 amino acids. This CDR3 reads CASSRRRESSYEQYF. The CDR3, as DNA: TGTGCCAGCTCACGAAGGCGGGAGAGCTCCTACGAGCAGTACTTC.

The chain links TRBV11-2 to TRBJ2-3; TRBD1 matches 8 bases. Germline-derived CDR1 and CDR2 are SGHAT and FQNNGV. This CDR3 is 16 amino acids long. The trim removed 5 bases at V and 0 bases at J, leaving 7 bases unmatched. The CDR3 sequence: CASSPGTGLSTDTQYF. CDR3 bases: TGTGCCAGCAGCCCCGGGACAGGACTAAGCACAGATACGCAGTATTTT.

This chain's CDR3 is CASGILEAQEDTQYF. In DNA, the CDR3 is TGTGCCAGCGGGATCCTTGAGGCCCAGGAGGATACGCAGTATTTT. This chain joins TRBV5-6 and TRBJ2-3; D call uncertain. The CDR3 covers 15 residues. Trimming removed 7 bases at V and 6 bases at J, with 21 bases between. Germline CDR1 is SGHDT and CDR2 is YYEEEE.

This chain connects TRBV6-6 to TRBJ1-2; 7 bases line up with TRBD1. The CDR3 is 13 amino acids. V gave up 7 bases and J gave up 4 bases; unmatched junction bases: 6. Germline loops: CDR1 MNHNY, CDR2 SVGAGI (reference sequence). Here the CDR3 reads CASTGGRIYGYTF. CDR3 nucleotides: TGTGCCAGCACAGGGGGGCGGATCTATGGCTACACCTTC.

The chain has TRBV11-1 and TRBJ2-7; D gene unclear. V lost 1 base and J lost 3, with 7 bases in between. The CDR3 contains 13 residues. Looked up from germline, CDR1 is SGHAT and CDR2 is FQDESV (reference sequence). CDR3 region: CASSLVQNYEQYF. Here the CDR3 DNA reads TGTGCCAGCAGCTTAGTCCAGAACTACGAGCAGTACTTC.

V and J are TRBV6-6 and TRBJ1-4; D uncertain. With 0 bases removed from V and 5 bases from J, the gap between germline ends came to 10 bases. Germline V gene sequence: CDR1 MNHNY, CDR2 SVGAGI (reference sequence). The CDR3 spans 15 residues. CDR3 residues: CASSYSRQINEKLFF. CDR3 bases: TGTGCCAGCAGTTACTCGAGGCAAATCAATGAAAAACTGTTTTTT.

This rearrangement joins TRBV18 to TRBJ1-1; TRBD1 agrees at 7 bases. Germline-derived CDR1 and CDR2 are KGHSH and LQKENI. V was pared by 4 bases and J by 4 bases, with 6 bases of the junction left unmatched. This CDR3 spans 14 amino acids. The CDR3 region has the DNA TGTGCCAGCTCACTACAGGGGCAGGGCACTGAAGCTTTCTTT. Its translation: CASSLQGQGTEAFF.

The rearrangement joins TRBV28 to TRBJ1-6; 7 bases are shared with TRBD1. The germline V gene has CDR1 MDHEN and CDR2 SYDVKM. The CDR3 contains 14 residues. The V gene end was trimmed by 5 bases and the J gene end by 10 bases; junction bases not matched to a gene: 8. The CDR3 region is CASSEGQFSSPLHF. CDR3 nucleotide sequence: TGTGCCAGCAGTGAGGGACAGTTTAGCTCACCCCTCCACTTT.

CDR3 protein: CASSDLGSSQSRANVLTF. CDR3 in DNA: TGTGCCAGCAGCGATCTTGGCAGCTCACAAAGTCGGGCCAACGTCCTGACTTTC. The chain is built from TRBV7-4 and TRBJ2-6; no clear D gene. Germline V gene lookup returns CDR1 SGHVT and CDR2 SQSDAQ. V was cut by 5 bases and J by 5 bases, with 22 bases left in between. There are 18 residues in the CDR3.

V gene TRBV6-5 combines with J gene TRBJ1-4; no firm D call. V was cut by 7 bases and J by 0 bases, with 9 bases left in between. The CDR3 length is 14 residues. Per germline, CDR1 MNHEY and CDR2 SVGAGI. The DNA for the CDR3 is TGTGCCAGCAAAGGCGTTGCAACTAATGAAAAACTGTTTTTT. It specifies CASKGVATNEKLFF.

This chain joins TRBV18 and TRBJ2-7, with a possible D match to TRBD2 (6 bases). CDR1 KGHSH and CDR2 LQKENI come from the germline V gene. The CDR3 has 13 residues. Trimming left V 3 bases short and J 0 bases short, with 6 bases between. The CDR3 here is CASSPGSSYEQYF. As DNA, the CDR3 is TGTGCCAGCTCACCCGGGAGCTCCTACGAGCAGTACTTC.

The chain carries TRBV11-1 and TRBJ2-7, with D unclear. Trimming removed 3 bases from V and 0 bases from J, with 15 bases in between. CDR1 SGHAT and CDR2 FQDESV come from the germline V gene (reference sequence). This CDR3 comprises 16 residues. DNA for the CDR3: TGTGCCAGCAGCTTCCAGTATGGGCACCGCTCCTACGAGCAGTACTTC. Translated: CASSFQYGHRSYEQYF.